The 11 T cell receptor beta chains below were found in one sample sequenced in a study of vaccination effects on CD4 cells after COVID-19. Sequencing in the ViraFEST assay came after antigen-specific CD4+ T cells had been expanded with viral peptide pools, which were used to stimulate PBMC. The authors isolated CD4+ T cells after nine to eleven days of culture. According to PCR results, the person was infected with SARS-CoV-2 between March and December 2020. For these receptors, no antigen is known. Clones were sequenced by immunoSEQ multiplex PCR, and TCRdb holds only the in-frame ones, with some missing. This table holds roughly 26,000 clones, more than 75% found once. This specimen was CD4+ T cells from PBMCs cultured with HCoV-NL63 spike peptides, taken before COVID-19 vaccination. These receptor sequences come from a human donor who had a prior SARS-CoV-2 infection.

The CDR3 protein is CASIKFGANVLTF. The CDR3 bases are TGTGCCAGCATCAAGTTTGGGGCCAACGTCCTGACTTTC. The chain has TRBV5-6 and TRBJ2-6; D not resolved. Germline loops: CDR1 SGHDT, CDR2 YYEEEE. This CDR3 has 13 residues. Trimming stripped 6 bases from V and 3 bases from J, with 7 bases between.

The chain joins TRBV5-1 to TRBJ1-6; D not resolved. CDR1 and CDR2 from the germline V gene are SGHRS and YFSETQ. The CDR3 loop spans 16 amino acids. Trimming took 0 bases from V and 0 from J, leaving 7 bases between them. CDR3 nucleotides: TGCGCCAGCAGCTTGGAGGAAAGCTCCTATAATTCACCCCTCCACTTT. This translates into CASSLEESSYNSPLHF.

This chain links TRBV5-1 with TRBJ2-7; TRBD2 matches at 9 bases. After removal of 4 bases from V and 0 bases from J, the junction contained 8 bases not matched to a gene. In germline, CDR1 is SGHRS, CDR2 YFSETQ. The CDR3 loop spans 16 amino acids. The CDR3 sequence is CASSPDSGGSSYEQYF. CDR3 sequence (DNA): TGCGCCAGCAGCCCCGATAGCGGGGGTAGCTCCTACGAGCAGTACTTC.

V usage is TRBV6-5 and J usage is TRBJ2-5; no reliable D call. The germline V gene encodes CDR1 MNHEY and CDR2 SVGAGI. The V end lost 6 bases, the J end lost 5 bases, and 13 bases lay between the germline ends. CDR3 length: 13 amino acids. CDR3 bases: TGTGCCAGCAGGAGTAGGGTTCGGGAGACCCAGTACTTC. It specifies CASRSRVRETQYF.

This chain connects TRBV27 to TRBJ1-4; possible D gene TRBD1, 6 bases. The germline V and J ends were trimmed by 6 bases and 7 bases, with 15 bases remaining between them. From germline, CDR1 is MNHEY and CDR2 SMNVEV (reference sequence). The CDR3 runs 14 residues. The CDR3 DNA follows: TGTGCCAGCAGAGAACAGGGTGGTGGTGAAAAACTGTTTTTT. Amino acids: CASREQGGGEKLFF.

This clone has just a few counts. The chain combines TRBV5-1 with TRBJ1-1; 9 bases are a match to TRBD1. Germline lookup yields CDR1 SGHRS and CDR2 YFSETQ. The junction had 8 bases not matched to a gene; V was cut back by 4 bases and J by 4 bases. The CDR3 spans 15 residues. The CDR3 region is CASSPGGTGSTEAFF. For the CDR3, the DNA is TGCGCCAGCAGCCCGGGCGGGACAGGGAGCACTGAAGCTTTCTTT.

The rearrangement joins TRBV5-1 to TRBJ2-2; 8 positions agree with TRBD1. Germline CDR1 and CDR2: SGHRS and YFSETQ. The CDR3 has 17 residues. V was pared by 3 bases and J by 4 bases, with 11 bases of the junction left unmatched. CDR3 protein: CASSSGPTGARTGELFF. The CDR3 DNA reads as TGCGCCAGCAGCTCCGGTCCGACAGGGGCGCGCACCGGGGAGCTGTTTTTT.

The chain couples TRBV20-1 to TRBJ2-2; D ambiguous. Germline V gives CDR1 DFQATT, CDR2 SNEGSKA (reference sequence). The CDR3 sequence is 14 residues long. The germline V and J ends were trimmed by 3 bases and 1 base, with 9 bases remaining between them. CDR3 sequence: CSASSLVNTGELFF. CDR3 in DNA: TGCAGTGCTAGTAGTCTTGTGAACACCGGGGAGCTGTTTTTT.

This chain uses TRBV7-9 with TRBJ2-5; weak D call: TRBD2 (6 bases). Germline V gene lookup returns CDR1 SEHNR and CDR2 FQNEAQ (reference sequence). Trimming left V 1 base short and J 1 base short, with 13 bases between. The CDR3 is 16 residues long. The CDR3 spells CASSLGRAGLQETQYF. Here the CDR3 DNA reads TGTGCCAGCAGCTTAGGGAGGGCGGGGCTCCAAGAGACCCAGTACTTC.

This clone has more than one count but fewer than ten. This chain joins TRBV7-7 and TRBJ2-7; tentatively, D is TRBD1 or TRBD2 (6 bases each). Germline lookup yields CDR1 SSHAT and CDR2 FNYEAQ (reference sequence). This CDR3 is built from 16 residues. CDR3 in amino acids: CATLGLGGGDSYEQYF. CDR3 sequence (DNA): TGTGCTACGTTGGGTCTCGGGGGCGGGGACTCCTACGAGCAGTACTTC.

CDR3 amino acids: CASKRDSSYNEQFF. For the CDR3, the DNA is TGCGCCAGCAAACGGGACAGCTCCTACAATGAGCAGTTCTTC. The chain carries TRBV5-1 and TRBJ2-1; 7 nucleotides agree with TRBD1. The germline V gene encodes CDR1 SGHRS and CDR2 YFSETQ. The junction had 3 bases not matched to a gene; V was cut back by 6 bases and J by 0 bases. The CDR3 contains 14 residues.